One sample yielded the 23 T cell receptor beta chains listed below, sequenced in a study of blood T cell repertoires in COVID-19. Libraries were prepared by immunoSEQ multiplex PCR; TCRdb keeps only in-frame clonotypes and omits some of them. The sample includes roughly 200,000 clones, about 91% of them seen just once. Sequencing input: PBMCs or T cells enriched from blood (not recorded which). All receptors derive from a man aged 18-30 years with acute COVID-19.

The chain recombines TRBV28 with TRBJ2-7; D is perhaps TRBD2 (6 bases). In germline, CDR1 is MDHEN, CDR2 SYDVKM. Trimming cost V 6 bases and J 6 bases, with 18 bases left between them. The CDR3 is 14 amino acids. This CDR3 reads CASSFSGPPAEQYF. The CDR3 bases are TGTGCCAGCAGCTTTAGCGGTCCGCCGGCCGAGCAGTACTTC.

The J gene is TRBJ2-3, the V gene TRBV28; no clear D gene. The germline gives CDR1 MDHEN, CDR2 SYDVKM. CDR3 length: 14 amino acids. The V and J ends lost 2 bases and 2 bases respectively, with 8 bases between them. Here the CDR3 reads CASSLMQVTDTQYF. DNA of the CDR3: TGTGCCAGCAGTTTAATGCAGGTCACAGATACGCAGTATTTT.

The CDR3 spells CASSLGLGRTNTEAFF. Written as DNA, the CDR3 is TGTGCCAGCAGCTTAGGACTCGGACGGACGAACACTGAAGCTTTCTTT. The chain has TRBV5-5 and TRBJ1-1; no clear D gene. The CDR3 has 16 amino acids. V was pared by 2 bases and J by 1 base, with 15 bases between. Looked up from germline, CDR1 is SGHKS and CDR2 is YYEKEE (reference sequence).

The chain has TRBV30 and TRBJ1-1; D is uncertain. The CDR3 length is 12 residues. The germline V gene encodes CDR1 GTSNPN and CDR2 SVGIG (reference sequence). The ends were cut back, 4 bases at V and 6 bases at J, with 12 bases in the middle. The CDR3 DNA follows: TGTGCCTGGACTCAGTTTGAGGCTGAAGCTTTCTTT. Translated: CAWTQFEAEAFF.

The chain couples TRBV5-1 to TRBJ2-7; 12 bases align to TRBD1. The CDR3 consists of 13 residues. Germline CDR1 reads SGHRS; CDR2 reads YFSETQ. After removal of 6 bases from V and 5 bases from J, the junction contained 3 bases not matched to a gene. CDR3 sequence (DNA): TGCGCCAGCACCGGGACAGGGGGCAACGAGCAGTACTTC. Translating it yields CASTGTGGNEQYF.

The rearrangement joins TRBV27 to TRBJ2-1; TRBD2 matches 8 bases. Germline CDR1 and CDR2: MNHEY and SMNVEV (reference sequence). V trimming: 4 bases; J trimming: 7 bases; junction bases outside the gene matches: 24. This CDR3 region has 20 residues. In DNA, the CDR3 is TGTGCCAGCAGTTCCCCGATTCCCAGACGAGGGACTAGGGGAGGGAATGAGCAGTTCTTC. It translates to CASSSPIPRRGTRGGNEQFF.

The V and J genes are TRBV24-1 and TRBJ2-2, with TRBD2 identical over 9 bases. The length of the CDR3 is 15 residues. The V gene end was trimmed by 5 bases and the J gene end by 4 bases; junction bases not matched to a gene: 4. CDR1 and CDR2 from the germline V gene are KGHDR and SFDVKD. The DNA of the CDR3 is TGTGCCACCAGTGCCGGGACTAGCCCCACCGGGGAGCTGTTTTTT. It yields the protein CATSAGTSPTGELFF.

The rearrangement joins TRBV7-2 to TRBJ2-1; maybe TRBD1 (6 bases). The V gene's germline CDR1 is SGHTA and CDR2 FQGNSA. V was cut by 2 bases and J by 6 bases, with 11 bases left in between. The CDR3 sequence is 14 residues long. CDR3 DNA: TGTGCCAGCAGCTTAAGACTCAGGGGCAATGAGCAGTTCTTC. Its translation: CASSLRLRGNEQFF.

The chain recombines TRBV7-9 with TRBJ1-1, with a tentative D call TRBD1 (6 bases). Germline V lookup: CDR1 SEHNR, CDR2 FQNEAQ (reference sequence). Deletions cut 5 bases from V and 1 base from J, with 14 bases between. The CDR3 loop spans 15 amino acids. The CDR3 region is CASSPTAGANTEAFF. DNA of the CDR3: TGTGCCAGCAGCCCCACGGCAGGGGCGAACACTGAAGCTTTCTTT.

The rearrangement joins TRBV3-1 (or the pseudogene TRBV3-2) to TRBJ2-7; TRBD2 agrees at 9 bases. After removal of 0 bases from V and 1 base from J, the junction contained 7 bases not matched to a gene. The CDR3 is 17 amino acids. The germline V gene encodes CDR1 LGHDT and CDR2 YNNKEL (reference sequence). CDR3 DNA sequence: TGTGCCAGCAGCCAAGATCCCCTAGCGGGACCATCCTACGAGCAGTACTTC. Translated, it gives CASSQDPLAGPSYEQYF.

The chain uses TRBV7-2 and TRBJ2-7, with D unclear. The CDR3 consists of 12 residues. V dropped 5 bases and J dropped 3 bases, with 8 bases sitting between them. The germline V gene encodes CDR1 SGHTA and CDR2 FQGNSA. CDR3 residues: CASSARVYEQYF. The CDR3 nucleotides read TGTGCCAGCAGCGCCCGGGTCTACGAGCAGTACTTC.

This clone occurred once. The V and J genes are TRBV30 and TRBJ1-1; the match to TRBD1 covers 8 bases. CDR3 length: 13 residues. Trimming removed 4 bases from V and 7 bases from J; junction bases left unmatched: 8. The V gene's germline CDR1 is GTSNPN and CDR2 SVGIG (reference sequence). The CDR3: CAWTPDRGSEAFF. The CDR3, as DNA: TGTGCCTGGACCCCCGACAGGGGTAGTGAAGCTTTCTTT.

The V gene is TRBV7-9, the J gene TRBJ2-5; 8 bases agree with TRBD1. Per germline, CDR1 SEHNR and CDR2 FQNEAQ (reference sequence). The trim removed 4 bases at V and 6 bases at J, leaving 7 bases unmatched. The CDR3 length is 14 residues. In DNA form, the CDR3 reads TGTGCCAGCAGCTCGGGGACAGGAGTCCAGACCCAGTACTTC. Residues: CASSSGTGVQTQYF.

This chain links TRBV15 with TRBJ1-2; the D gene is possibly TRBD1 (5 bases). V lost 7 bases and J 5 bases, leaving 20 bases between the germline ends. Germline values: CDR1 LNHNV, CDR2 YYDKDF (reference sequence). This CDR3 is built from 15 residues. The CDR3 DNA follows: TGTGCCACCAACACCGACAGTCACCCGTTTTATGGCTACACCTTC. Translation: CATNTDSHPFYGYTF.

The rearrangement links TRBV11-1 to TRBJ2-1; 11 bases match TRBD1. The germline V gene encodes CDR1 SGHAT and CDR2 FQDESV (reference sequence). The J segment lost 7 bases and the V segment lost 4 bases, leaving 9 bases of the junction unmatched. This CDR3 is 16 amino acids long. The CDR3 loop reads CASSSSDRGLVNEQFF. The CDR3 DNA is TGTGCCAGCAGCTCATCGGACAGGGGGCTGGTAAATGAGCAGTTCTTC.

This clone was counted ten times or more. This sequence joins TRBV18 and TRBJ1-1, with D possibly matching TRBD1 (6 bases). CDR1 and CDR2 (germline): KGHSH, LQKENI. CDR3 size: 15 residues. Trimming removed 3 bases from V and 1 base from J, with 12 bases in between. The CDR3 DNA is TGTGCCAGCTCACCTCTACAGGGAAGGAACACTGAAGCTTTCTTT. Its translation is CASSPLQGRNTEAFF.

In this sample, this clone turned up once. V gene TRBV14 combines with J gene TRBJ2-1; 9 nucleotides agree with TRBD1. Germline trimming cut 5 bases from V and 8 bases from J; bases unmatched to any gene: 1. The CDR3 spans 12 residues. Germline V gene lookup returns CDR1 SGHDN and CDR2 FVKESK. CDR3 nucleotide sequence: TGTGCCAGCAGCAGACAGGGGGATGAGCAGTTCTTC. Translation: CASSRQGDEQFF. Filled out from reference TRBV14 and TRBJ2-1, the complete variable domain reads EAGVTQFPSHSVIEKGQTVTLRCDPISGHDNLYWYRRVMGKEIKFLLHFVKESKQDESGMPNNRFLAERTGGTYSTLKVQPAELEDSGVYFCASSRQGDEQFFGPGTRLTVL.

This clone has just one count. CDR3 protein: CASSTRQGGTGELFF. Written as DNA, the CDR3 is TGTGCCAGCAGCACCCGACAGGGTGGTACCGGGGAGCTGTTTTTT. The V gene is TRBV7-2, the J gene TRBJ2-2; TRBD1 matches 7 bases. Germline assignment: CDR1 SGHTA and CDR2 FQGNSA. After removal of 5 bases from V and 5 bases from J, the junction contained 8 bases not matched to a gene. This CDR3 is 15 amino acids long.

CDR3 amino acids: CASRLTGGTNYGYTF. CDR3 DNA: TGTGCCAGCAGACTAACGGGAGGGACTAACTATGGCTACACCTTC. V is TRBV6-5 and J is TRBJ1-2, with unresolved D. Germline CDR1 is MNHEY and CDR2 is SVGAGI. The CDR3 extends over 15 amino acids. Trimming removed 6 bases from V and 0 bases from J, with 14 bases in between.

The chain carries TRBV6-5 and TRBJ2-1, with 7 bases matching TRBD2. The CDR3 extends over 14 amino acids. The ends lost 2 bases at V and 7 bases at J; junction bases unmatched: 5. The germline CDR1 and CDR2 sequences are MNHEY and SVGAGI. In DNA, the CDR3 is TGTGCCAGCAGTTACACCGGGACTAATAATGAGCAGTTCTTC. Translating it yields CASSYTGTNNEQFF.

This chain uses TRBV5-1 with TRBJ2-7; 7 nucleotides agree with TRBD1. J gave up 1 base and V 0 bases, and 7 bases lay outside the gene matches. This CDR3 comprises 16 residues. The germline V gene has CDR1 SGHRS and CDR2 YFSETQ. CDR3 sequence: CASSLEHRGASYEQYF. The CDR3 nucleotides read TGCGCCAGCAGCTTGGAGCACAGGGGCGCTTCCTACGAGCAGTACTTC.

This rearrangement joins TRBV7-3 to TRBJ2-2; D perhaps matches TRBD2 (6 bases). The CDR3 sequence is 14 residues long. The V and J ends lost 5 bases and 1 base respectively, with 8 bases between them. Germline-derived CDR1 and CDR2 are SGHTA and FQGTGA. CDR3 region: CASSDGRNTGELFF. The CDR3 DNA reads TGTGCCAGCAGCGACGGGAGGAACACCGGGGAGCTGTTTTTT.

This rearrangement joins TRBV28 to TRBJ1-2, with TRBD1 matching over 8 bases. From germline, CDR1 is MDHEN and CDR2 SYDVKM. J gave up 5 bases and V 5 bases, and 13 bases lay outside the gene matches. This CDR3 comprises 16 residues. The CDR3 DNA sequence: TGTGCCAGCAGTCCTCCTACCGGGACAGGCGGGTATGGCTACACCTTC. Its protein is CASSPPTGTGGYGYTF.